This TCR beta chain appears in the sequencing data of a study of response to subunit inactivated influenza vaccine. Of note for this clonotype: The antigen remains unidentified.

TCRdb processed the RT-PCR reads anew with MiXCR; each CDR3 protein has one entry. Seen here are about 830,000 distinct CDR3 sequences, 18% observed once, and the top ten hold roughly a tenth. Study results and caveats: Authors suggested each seasonal flu vaccination may recruit only limited numbers of new T cells.

The sample here was PBMCs from blood, taken 4 to 6 days after vaccination. This receptor was taken from a man aged 50-59 years who received an inactivated influenza vaccine.

CDR3 protein: CSVGTANYEQYF. The CDR3, as DNA: TGCAGCGTGGGGACGGCCAACTACGAGCAGTACTTC. The rearrangement joins TRBV29-1 to TRBJ2-7; possibly TRBD1 or TRBD2 for D (5 bases each). There are 12 residues in the CDR3. Looked up from germline, CDR1 is SQVTM and CDR2 is ANQGSEA. The V end was cut by 6 bases, the J end by 3 bases, with 12 bases between.